This entry describes one T cell receptor beta chain. The antigen is undetermined. The data derive from a study of PD-1 blockade in mismatch repair-deficient tumors. In the study overall: All were previously treated, progressing patients with eleven to twelve mismatch repair-deficient cancer types.

Study-level points and caveats: Rapid post-treatment expansion, then contraction, generally preceding radiologic response, marked tumor-resident clones.

Only in-frame clones appear in the TCRdb table, and some are missing; sequencing was by immunoSEQ multiplex PCR. The sample shows 130,000 or so clones, around 86% of them seen only once. The CDR3 extends over 20 amino acids. This material consisted of peripheral blood, taken 44 weeks after starting pembrolizumab. The TCR was taken from an adult with mismatch repair-deficient cancer. This chain joins TRBV21-1 and TRBJ2-2; TRBD2, the table's D call, lacks a check against the DNA. TRBV21-1 is a pseudogene. The CDR3 here is CASSTLGLAGVRLDTGELFF. The CDR3 coding sequence is TGTGCCAGCAGCACCCTCGGACTAGCGGGAGTACGTTTGGACACCGGGGAGCTGTTTTTT.